This T cell receptor (beta chain) was retrieved from a study of OX40 agonist ivuxolimab in advanced cancers. Study-level background: Ivuxolimab was an agonistic, fully human IgG2 monoclonal antibody directed against OX40 (CD134), a costimulatory receptor. Intravenous ivuxolimab was administered to patients every 2 weeks at six dose levels: 0.01, 0.1, 0.3, 1.5, 3 and 10 mg/kg. Among the approximately 50 dose-escalation patients, about 19 had hepatocellular carcinoma, 15 melanoma, 9 renal cell carcinoma and 9 head and neck cancer. In the dose-escalation cohort, about four fifths of patients were male, and the mean age was approximately 60 years with a range of roughly 23 to 90. Patients were allowed to have had prior anti-PD-1, anti-PD-L1 or anti-CTLA-4 therapy, and approximately 40% of the dose-escalation patients had been treated with checkpoint inhibitors. Partial responses occurred in three dose-escalation patients, of whom one had hepatocellular carcinoma and two had cutaneous melanoma. Peripheral TCRbeta sequencing aimed to test whether ivuxolimab altered TCR sequence diversity and caused clonal T-cell expansion. The paper covers the monotherapy dose-escalation part of the phase I ivuxolimab trial, which included N ≈ 50 patients.

The CDR3 numbers 15 residues from cysteine through phenylalanine. Only CDR3 DNA remains: 45 bases, in frame from the first base. Based on the germline V gene, the CDR1 and CDR2 sequences are SGHDN and FVKESK. V and J lose 4 bases and 1 base, and a span of 11 bases separates them. The trial excluded patients who had a history of autoimmune disease or who were on systemic immunosuppression. Peripheral blood for TCR sequencing was collected from all dose cohorts at baseline, on cycle 4 day 1, and on cycle 7 day 1. The samples were drawn from a first-in-human, open-label, multicenter phase I dose-escalation trial of ivuxolimab. Adults with locally advanced or metastatic head and neck squamous cell, hepatocellular, melanoma or renal cell carcinoma were enrolled in the trial. CD4+ and CD8+ T cells were sorted separately from peripheral blood before TCR sequencing. Comments on this clone: No antigen is known for it. No much larger clone is present one base from it, and per-base qualities are unavailable.

For sequencing of the TCRbeta CDR3 region, genomic DNA was extracted from the sorted cells. TCRbeta CDR3 regions were sequenced using the immunoSEQ Assay. In its TCRdb copy, this immuneACCESS table keeps in-frame sequences only and misses some clones. Where compared with another copy, unresolved V genes explain less than half of these, and the others have no known cause. The table for this sample lists 80,000 to 95,000 clones; roughly nine tenths of them were counted only once. The ten largest clones capture less than 1.5% of the sample. Overall results and qualifications from the work: Which antigens the clonally expanded peripheral T cells were specific for was not determined. At doses of 0.1 to 3.0 mg/kg, clonal expansion of both CD4+ and CD8+ T cells in blood was seen between baseline and week 6. After ivuxolimab, CD8+ T cells had more expanded clones than CD4+ T cells on average. In the 0.1-3.0 mg/kg groups, partial responders were among the patients with the lowest normalized peripheral clonal expansion, particularly in CD8+ T cells. Low levels of normalized T-cell clonal expansion were also shown by some nonresponding patients.

The sequence derives from an adult with an advanced solid tumor such as melanoma, head and neck, liver or kidney cancer. The material sequenced was CD4+ or CD8+ T cells sorted from blood, taken in a trial of the OX40 agonist ivuxolimab. Recombination joined TRBV14 with TRBJ1-3; there is no confident call for the D gene. The DNA sequence is TGTGCCAGCAGCCTGGACGGAAGATCTGGAAACACCATATATTTT. Translated, it gives CASSLDGRSGNTIYF.